This entry describes one T cell receptor (beta chain). Antigen unknown. The time point is: week 5, during vaccination. Topical imiquimod was applied with each vaccine dose, which held 300 ug of mutant IDH1 20-mer peptide. TCRdb's table, derived via immunoSEQ multiplex PCR, lists solely in-frame clones and lacks some. The table includes tens of thousands of clones, 70% to 90% detected once. This sample stems from a study of a mutant IDH1 vaccine in newly diagnosed glioma. Study findings and constraints: Whatever changes occurred in top peripheral T cell clonotypes seemed unrelated to pseudoprogression. Of the patients, 80% to 95% had vaccine-induced immune responses.

The CDR3 runs to 12 residues. The germline gives CDR1 SGHTA, CDR2 FQGNSA. Trimming took 0 bases from V and 5 from J, leaving 3 bases between them. This TCR was recovered from a middle-aged man with glioma. The V gene is TRBV7-2, the J gene TRBJ2-3; no clear D gene. The specimen was PBMCs, collected from a glioma patient whose treatment included an IDH1 peptide vaccine. The CDR3 is CASSLARDTQYF. DNA of the CDR3: TGTGCCAGCAGCTTAGCCAGAGATACGCAGTATTTT. Supplemented by reference TRBV7-2 and TRBJ2-3, the full variable domain reads GAGVSQSPSNKVTEKGKDVELRCDPISGHTALYWYRQSLGQGLEFLIYFQGNSAPDKSGLPSDRFSAERTGGSVSTLTIQRTQQEDSAVYLCASSLARDTQYFGPGTRLTVL.